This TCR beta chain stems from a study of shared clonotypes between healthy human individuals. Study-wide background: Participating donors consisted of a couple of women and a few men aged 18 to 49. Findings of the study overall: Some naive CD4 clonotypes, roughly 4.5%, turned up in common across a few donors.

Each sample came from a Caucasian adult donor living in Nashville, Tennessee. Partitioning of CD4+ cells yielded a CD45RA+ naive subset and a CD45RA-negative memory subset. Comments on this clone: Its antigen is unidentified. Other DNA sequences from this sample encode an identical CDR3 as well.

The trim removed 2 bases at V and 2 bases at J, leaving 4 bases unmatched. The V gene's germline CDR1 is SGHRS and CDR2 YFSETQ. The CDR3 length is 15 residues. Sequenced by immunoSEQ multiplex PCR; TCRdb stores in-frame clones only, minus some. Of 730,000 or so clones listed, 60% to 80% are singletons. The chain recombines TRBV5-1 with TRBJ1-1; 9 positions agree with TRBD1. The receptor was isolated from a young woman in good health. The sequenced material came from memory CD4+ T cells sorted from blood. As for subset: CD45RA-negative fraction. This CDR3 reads CASSLGDRDNTEAFF. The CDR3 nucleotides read TGCGCCAGCAGCTTAGGGGACAGGGATAACACTGAAGCTTTCTTT. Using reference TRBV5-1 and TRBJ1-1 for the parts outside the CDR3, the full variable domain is KAGVTQTPRYLIKTRGQQVTLSCSPISGHRSVSWYQQTPGQGLQFLFEYFSETQRNKGNFPGRFSGRQFSNSRSEMNVSTLELGDSALYLCASSLGDRDNTEAFFGQGTRLTVV.